The clone carrying this T cell receptor (beta chain) occurred many times. RNA transcripts were the template for amplifying TCR beta CDR3 regions. First-round RT-PCR with HTBI primers amplified the TCR CDR3 region. TCRdb reprocessed the multiplex PCR reads with MiXCR, giving one entry per CDR3 protein. The data contain about 570,000 distinct CDR3 sequences, around 15% of them seen just once; the ten biggest clones take up approximately 14%. The data stem from a study of T cells in Graves' hyperthyroidism and ophthalmopathy. Germline CDR1 MDHEN, CDR2 SYDVKM. This CDR3 spans 15 amino acids. Trimming removed 2 bases at V and 5 bases at J, with 13 bases between.

This TCR derives from a woman between 40 and 50 years old with Graves' hyperthyroidism. The gene calls are TRBV28 and TRBJ1-5, with D perhaps TRBD1 (5 bases). What was sequenced was blood. CDR3 sequence reads: CASSLMGRGDQPQHF. DNA of the CDR3: TGTGCCAGCAGTTTAATGGGACGGGGAGATCAGCCCCAGCATTTT.